Listed below are T cell receptor beta chains from one sample, sequenced in a study of blood T cell repertoires in COVID-19. The assay was immunoSEQ multiplex PCR, and TCRdb's table has in-frame clones only and misses some. Of some 230,000 clones listed, roughly 84% are singletons. Material for sequencing was peripheral blood. The receptors shown here come from a woman aged 30 to 39 who had recovered from COVID-19. The CDR3 runs from the conserved cysteine through the conserved F or W. A D gene is named only where the DNA matches it firmly. Clone size, where shown, is once, few, many, or a class for clones that have expanded.

cdr3_aa | cdr3_nt | v_call | clone_size | j_call | d_call
CASSTPLRVRSSLEAFF | TGTGCCAGCAGTACCCCCCTGAGGGTTAGAAGTTCCCTTGAGGCTTTCTTT | TRBV28 | NA | TRBJ1-1 | NA
CASRGGEVRNEQFF | TGTGCCTCCCGTGGGGGGGAGGTTCGCAATGAGCAGTTCTTC | TRBV19 | NA | TRBJ2-1 | TRBD2
CASNVLAGGSDTQYF | TGTGCCAGCAACGTTCTAGCGGGAGGTTCAGATACGCAGTATTTT | TRBV6-5 | NA | TRBJ2-3 | TRBD2
CASSFEDRGGYEQYF | TGTGCCAGCAGTTTCGAGGACAGGGGCGGGTACGAGCAGTACTTC | TRBV25-1 | NA | TRBJ2-7 | TRBD1
CSVTGLAGVVYEQYF | TGCAGCGTGACGGGACTAGCGGGAGTGGTCTACGAGCAGTACTTC | TRBV29-1 | NA | TRBJ2-7 | TRBD2
CSAAAADTQYF | TGCAGTGCCGCGGCGGCAGATACGCAGTATTTT | TRBV20-1 | NA | TRBJ2-3 | NA
CASSSRTSGSNYNEQFF | TGTGCCAGCAGTTCCCGGACTAGCGGGAGCAACTACAATGAGCAGTTCTTC | TRBV28 | NA | TRBJ2-1 | TRBD2
CASSRLSGRYSEQFF | TGTGCCAGCAGCCGACTTAGCGGGAGGTACTCTGAGCAGTTCTTC | TRBV3-1/TRBV3-2 | NA | TRBJ2-1 | TRBD2
CATSRYNEQFF | TGTGCCACCAGCCGCTATAATGAGCAGTTCTTC | TRBV15 | NA | TRBJ2-1 | NA
CASSSLWSSGANVLTF | TGTGCCAGCAGTTCCCTATGGAGCTCTGGGGCCAACGTCCTGACTTTC | TRBV27 | NA | TRBJ2-6 | NA
CASSPRTTLDNEQFF | TGTGCCAGCAGCCCCCGGACTACCCTCGACAATGAGCAGTTCTTC | TRBV7-9 | NA | TRBJ2-1 | NA
CASSQYGYNEQFF | TGTGCCAGCAGCCAATACGGGTACAATGAGCAGTTCTTC | TRBV3-1/TRBV3-2 | NA | TRBJ2-1 | NA
CASSQLGGSGGTDTQYF | TGCGCCAGCAGCCAGCTCGGGGGTAGTGGGGGCACAGATACGCAGTATTTT | TRBV4-1 | few | TRBJ2-3 | NA
CASSFTDKDSPLHF | TGTGCCAGCAGTTTTACAGATAAGGATTCACCCCTCCACTTT | TRBV28 | NA | TRBJ1-6 | NA
CASSYSISGNQPQHF | TGTGCCAGCAGTTACTCGATCTCAGGAAACCAGCCCCAGCATTTT | TRBV6-6 | few | TRBJ1-5 | NA
CASSVGAGGKNTEAFF | TGTGCCAGCAGCGTAGGAGCCGGAGGGAAGAACACTGAAGCTTTCTTT | TRBV9 | few | TRBJ1-1 | NA
CASSLAAGFTDTQYF | TGCGCCAGCAGCTTGGCAGCGGGGTTCACAGATACGCAGTATTTT | TRBV5-1 | NA | TRBJ2-3 | TRBD2
CASSPQPDSLSSYEQYF | TGTGCCAGCAGCCCCCAACCAGACAGTTTGAGCTCCTACGAGCAGTACTTC | TRBV13 | NA | TRBJ2-7 | NA
CASSPPGTSGGEQYF | TGTGCCAGCTCACCCCCTGGGACTAGCGGGGGCGAGCAGTACTTC | TRBV18 | once | TRBJ2-7 | TRBD2
CASSEGWAGPNNQPQHF | TGCGCCAGCAGTGAGGGGTGGGCAGGGCCGAACAATCAGCCCCAGCATTTT | TRBV10-2 | NA | TRBJ1-5 | NA
CATSDPILGAQRADTQYF | TGTGCCACCAGTGACCCTATATTGGGGGCCCAGAGGGCAGATACGCAGTATTTT | TRBV24-1 | NA | TRBJ2-3 | NA
CASSSSGREETQYF | TGTGCCAGCAGTTCCAGCGGGAGGGAAGAGACCCAGTACTTC | TRBV27 | few | TRBJ2-5 | TRBD2
CASGLVLGAGTTYEQYF | TGTGCTAGTGGTTTGGTACTGGGAGCGGGAACGACCTACGAGCAGTACTTC | TRBV12-5 | NA | TRBJ2-7 | TRBD2
CAIREGQGPDTQYF | TGTGCCATCAGGGAGGGACAGGGGCCGGATACGCAGTATTTT | TRBV10-3 | few | TRBJ2-3 | TRBD1
CANSGQGRSGANVLTF | TGTGCCAACTCCGGACAGGGCCGCTCTGGGGCCAACGTCCTGACTTTC | TRBV6-4 | NA | TRBJ2-6 | TRBD1
CASKELGGGWDTQYF | TGTGCCAGTAAGGAGCTCGGAGGGGGCTGGGATACGCAGTATTTT | TRBV19 | NA | TRBJ2-3 | NA
CASNQPAGNIQYF | TGTGCCAGCAATCAACCAGCGGGAAACATTCAGTACTTC | TRBV2 | few | TRBJ2-4 | NA
CASSAGTGTVGTDTQYF | TGTGCCAGCAGCGCCGGGACAGGGACGGTAGGCACAGATACGCAGTATTTT | TRBV7-9 | NA | TRBJ2-3 | TRBD1
CASSPGGYQYF | TGTGCCAGCAGCCCTGGGGGGTACCAGTACTTC | TRBV7-9 | once | TRBJ2-5 | NA
CASSLGRGANTEAFF | TGTGCCAGCAGCTTAGGCAGGGGCGCGAACACTGAAGCTTTCTTT | TRBV11-2 | NA | TRBJ1-1 | NA
CASSRGPGLAGGSYNEQFF | TGTGCCAGCAGTCGAGGGCCGGGACTAGCGGGAGGGTCCTACAATGAGCAGTTCTTC | TRBV27 | NA | TRBJ2-1 | TRBD2
CASSKLTTGQLNQPQHF | TGTGCCAGCAGCAAACTTACTACGGGACAGCTTAATCAGCCCCAGCATTTT | TRBV21-1 | NA | TRBJ1-5 | NA
CASSDALDYTDTQYF | TGTGCCAGCAGTGACGCACTAGATTACACAGATACGCAGTATTTT | TRBV2 | few | TRBJ2-3 | NA
CASMQGTKNSPLHF | TGTGCCAGCATGCAGGGGACAAAGAATTCACCCCTCCACTTT | TRBV6-5 | few | TRBJ1-6 | NA
CASSVRNTGELFF | TGTGCCAGCAGCGTGAGAAACACCGGGGAGCTGTTTTTT | TRBV9 | once | TRBJ2-2 | NA